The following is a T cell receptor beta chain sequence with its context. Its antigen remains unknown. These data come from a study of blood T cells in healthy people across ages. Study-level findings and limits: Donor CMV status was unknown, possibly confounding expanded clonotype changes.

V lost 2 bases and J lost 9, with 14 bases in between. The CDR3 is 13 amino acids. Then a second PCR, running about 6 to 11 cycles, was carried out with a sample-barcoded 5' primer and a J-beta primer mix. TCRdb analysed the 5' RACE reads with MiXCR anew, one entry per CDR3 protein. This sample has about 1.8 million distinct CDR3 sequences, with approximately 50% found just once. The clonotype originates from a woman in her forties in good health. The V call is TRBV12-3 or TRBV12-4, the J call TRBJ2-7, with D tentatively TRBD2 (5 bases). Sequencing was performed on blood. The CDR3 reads CASSLSAAGGQYF. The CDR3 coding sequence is TGTGCCAGCAGTTTAAGTGCAGCTGGAGGGCAGTACTTC.